This is a list of T cell receptor beta chains from one sample in a study of T cell clusters in autoimmune cytopenias. After re-calling the multiplex PCR reads, TCRdb lists one entry per CDR3 protein, DNA absent. This sample contains over 5,000 distinct CDR3 sequences. These data were also reused for a study on T cell repertoires in aging, cancer and after chemotherapy.

Sequenced input: peripheral blood. Receptors originate from a human donor in good health. CDR3s include the opening cysteine and the closing phenylalanine or tryptophan. Size tells how often a clone was seen (once, few, many) or the class of an expanded clone, and some rows leave it out.

size,V,J,CDR3
.,TRBV29-1,TRBJ1-5,CSVAYGANQPQHF
large,TRBV15,TRBJ2-5,CATSREGRNQETQYF
.,TRBV29-1,TRBJ1-5,CSVEVRGPNNQPQHF
medium-sized,TRBV29-1,TRBJ2-3,CSVEVQTGTDTQYF
.,TRBV5-6,TRBJ2-3,CASSFGISTDTQYF
medium-sized,TRBV29-1,TRBJ2-7,CSAMTGRDYEQYF
.,TRBV12-3/TRBV12-4,TRBJ2-7,CASTRTGGIYEQYF
.,TRBV20-1,TRBJ2-3,CSAGNSGRAVYTQYF
.,TRBV7-9,TRBJ2-7,CASSPGQGAEQYF
medium-sized,TRBV12-3/TRBV12-4,TRBJ2-5,CASSTGDRDYQETQYF
.,TRBV5-1,TRBJ2-1,CASSLRREVYNEQFF
.,TRBV19,TRBJ2-2,CASRGQGNRAGELFF
.,TRBV15,TRBJ2-3,CATAIGPTDTQYF
.,TRBV30,TRBJ2-2,CAWSVGPGELFF
.,TRBV19,TRBJ1-2,CASSDRYTGGYTF
.,TRBV19,TRBJ1-2,CASSIEHRLSYGYTF
.,TRBV11-1,TRBJ1-1,CASSLEGTVNTEAFF
.,TRBV30,TRBJ2-1,CACTEQAYNEQFF
medium-sized,TRBV6-5,TRBJ1-1,CASSSPGAGTEAFF
.,TRBV27,TRBJ1-6,CASSLWRGLGSSYNSPLHF
.,TRBV10-3,TRBJ2-7,CAISESGLAVRDEQYF
.,TRBV6-2/TRBV6-3,TRBJ2-5,CASSRRQGQETQYF
.,TRBV19,TRBJ2-7,CASRPGTAQNNYEQYF
.,TRBV7-6,TRBJ2-1,CASSLVVADNNEQFF
.,TRBV15,TRBJ2-3,CATSRDALAGDTQYF
.,TRBV29-1,TRBJ2-3,CSVEQGAPTDTQYF
medium-sized,TRBV15,TRBJ2-4,CATSRDPKTSASKNIQYF
.,TRBV5-6,TRBJ1-2,CASSVVAGGNYGYTF
.,TRBV24-1,TRBJ2-3,CATSDFGGNTDTQYF
medium-sized,TRBV12-3/TRBV12-4,TRBJ2-7,CASSFRTLLSYEQYF
medium-sized,TRBV6-5,TRBJ2-7,CASSYSRDILYEQYF
medium-sized,TRBV15,TRBJ2-1,CATSSGTYNEQFF
.,TRBV19,TRBJ2-1,CASSETGPGLAGGRDEQFF
.,TRBV29-1,TRBJ2-1,CSVEDRGSDNNEQFF